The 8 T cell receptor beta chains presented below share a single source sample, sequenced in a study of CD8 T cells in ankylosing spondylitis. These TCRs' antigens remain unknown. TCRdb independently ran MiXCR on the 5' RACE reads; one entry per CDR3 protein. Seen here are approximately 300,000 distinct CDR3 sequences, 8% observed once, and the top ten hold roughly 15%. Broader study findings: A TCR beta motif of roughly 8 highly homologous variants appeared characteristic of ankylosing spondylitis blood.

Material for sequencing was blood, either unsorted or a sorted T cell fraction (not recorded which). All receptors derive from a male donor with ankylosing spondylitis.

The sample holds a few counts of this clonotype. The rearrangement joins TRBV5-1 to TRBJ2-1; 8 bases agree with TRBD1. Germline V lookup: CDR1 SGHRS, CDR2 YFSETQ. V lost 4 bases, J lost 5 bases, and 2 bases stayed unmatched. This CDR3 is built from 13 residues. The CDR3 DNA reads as TGCGCCAGCAGCCCGGACAGGGACAATGAGCAGTTCTTC. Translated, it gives CASSPDRDNEQFF. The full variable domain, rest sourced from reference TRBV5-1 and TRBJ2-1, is KAGVTQTPRYLIKTRGQQVTLSCSPISGHRSVSWYQQTPGQGLQFLFEYFSETQRNKGNFPGRFSGRQFSNSRSEMNVSTLELGDSALYLCASSPDRDNEQFFGPGTRLTVL.

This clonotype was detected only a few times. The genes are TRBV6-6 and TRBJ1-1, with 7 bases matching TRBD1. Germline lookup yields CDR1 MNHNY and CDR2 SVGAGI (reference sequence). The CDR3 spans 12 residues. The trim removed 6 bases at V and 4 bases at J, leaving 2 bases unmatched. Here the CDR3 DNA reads TGTGCCAGCAGCCGACAGGGCACTGAAGCTTTCTTT. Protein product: CASSRQGTEAFF.

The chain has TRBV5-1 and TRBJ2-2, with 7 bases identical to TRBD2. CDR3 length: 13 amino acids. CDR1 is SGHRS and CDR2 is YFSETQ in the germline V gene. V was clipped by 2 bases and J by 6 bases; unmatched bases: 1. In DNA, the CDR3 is TGCGCCAGCAGCTTCACTAGCGCCGGGGAGCTGTTTTTT. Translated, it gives CASSFTSAGELFF.

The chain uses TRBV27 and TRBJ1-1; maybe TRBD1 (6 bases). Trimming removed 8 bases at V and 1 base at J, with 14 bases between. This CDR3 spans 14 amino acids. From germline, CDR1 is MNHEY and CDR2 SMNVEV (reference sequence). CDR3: CASSPQGKNTEAFF. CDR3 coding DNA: TGTGCCAGCTCCCCGCAGGGGAAGAACACTGAAGCTTTCTTT.

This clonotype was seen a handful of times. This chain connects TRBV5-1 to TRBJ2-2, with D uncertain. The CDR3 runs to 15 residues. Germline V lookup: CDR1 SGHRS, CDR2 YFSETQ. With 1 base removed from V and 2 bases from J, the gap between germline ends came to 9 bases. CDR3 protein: CASSLNPENTGELFF. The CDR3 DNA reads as TGCGCCAGCAGCTTGAATCCGGAAAACACCGGGGAGCTGTTTTTT.

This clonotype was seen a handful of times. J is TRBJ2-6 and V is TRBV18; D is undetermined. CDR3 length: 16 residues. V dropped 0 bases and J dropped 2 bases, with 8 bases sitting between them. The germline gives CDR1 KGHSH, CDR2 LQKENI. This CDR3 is CASSPPGPTGANVLTF. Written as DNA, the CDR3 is TGTGCCAGCTCACCACCGGGTCCGACTGGGGCCAACGTCCTGACTTTC. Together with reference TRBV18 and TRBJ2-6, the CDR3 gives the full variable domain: NAGVMQNPRHLVRRRGQEARLRCSPMKGHSHVYWYRQLPEEGLKFMVYLQKENIIDESGMPKERFSAEFPKEGPSILRIQQVVRGDSAAYFCASSPPGPTGANVLTFGAGSRLTVL.

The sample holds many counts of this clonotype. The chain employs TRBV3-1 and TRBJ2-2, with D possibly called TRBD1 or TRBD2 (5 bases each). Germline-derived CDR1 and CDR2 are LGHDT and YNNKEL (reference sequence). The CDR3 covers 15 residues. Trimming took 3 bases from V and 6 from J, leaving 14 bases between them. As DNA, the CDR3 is TGTGCCAGCAGCCAGGGGGTCCGAGTTGCCGGGGAGCTGTTTTTT. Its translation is CASSQGVRVAGELFF.

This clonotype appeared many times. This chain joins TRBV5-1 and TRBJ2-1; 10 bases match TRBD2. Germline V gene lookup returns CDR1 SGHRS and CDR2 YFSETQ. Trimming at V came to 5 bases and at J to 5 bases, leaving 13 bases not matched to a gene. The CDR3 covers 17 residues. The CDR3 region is CASSQPLRTSGHNEQFF. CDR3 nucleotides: TGCGCCAGCAGTCAACCACTCCGGACTAGCGGACACAATGAGCAGTTCTTC. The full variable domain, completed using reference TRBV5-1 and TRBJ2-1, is KAGVTQTPRYLIKTRGQQVTLSCSPISGHRSVSWYQQTPGQGLQFLFEYFSETQRNKGNFPGRFSGRQFSNSRSEMNVSTLELGDSALYLCASSQPLRTSGHNEQFFGPGTRLTVL.